The clone carrying this T cell receptor beta chain has a count of ten or more. The antigen remains unidentified. This sample is drawn from a study of identical twins. Whole-study results and caveats: Among beta out-of-frame sequences, excess sharing between twins appeared weaker. It was possible that invariant MAIT and iNKT cells partly confounded the zero-insertion analyses.

TCRdb fed the 5' RACE reads into MiXCR, producing one record per CDR3 protein. Of 300,000 to 350,000 distinct CDR3 sequences in the sample, about 12% are singletons; the top ten hold roughly 7.8%. CDR1 and CDR2 (germline): MDHEN, SYDVKM. The CDR3 runs to 15 residues. The junction had 9 bases not matched to a gene; V was cut back by 6 bases and J by 3 bases. These same data were also listed under a study on yellow fever vaccine responses in identical twins.

Sequenced material: CD8+ T cells sorted from blood. The clonotype comes from a woman between 18 and 29 years old in good health. The chain couples TRBV28 to TRBJ2-3; 7 bases agree with TRBD2. As DNA, the CDR3 is TGTGCCAGCAGCGCTCGGGGGGTCGGAACAGATACGCAGTATTTT. Translated, it gives CASSARGVGTDTQYF.